This is a list of T cell receptor beta chains from one sample in a study of brain metastases from non-small cell lung cancer. Here immunoSEQ multiplex PCR was the method, and the copy in TCRdb shows in-frame clones only, minus some. The sample shows about 15,000 clones, around 86% of them seen only once. The material sequenced was primary lung tumor tissue. The receptors originated from a donor at least 40 years old with non-small cell lung cancer. The CDR3 runs from the conserved cysteine through the conserved F or W. D genes are given only for firm matches. A clone size is listed for some rows: how often the clone was seen (once, few, many), or a class if it is expanded.

V gene	clone size	D gene	J gene	CDR3 length	CDR3 protein	CDR3 DNA
TRBV29-1	.	.	TRBJ1-1	13	CSVPAGGGRKAFF	TGCAGCGTTCCAGCCGGGGGGGGTAGAAAAGCTTTCTTT
TRBV5-5	.	.	TRBJ1-1	14	CASSLVQGNTEAFF	TGTGCCAGCAGCTTGGTACAGGGAAACACTGAAGCTTTCTTT
TRBV6-6	.	.	TRBJ1-2	12	CASTDSNYGYTF	TGTGCCAGCACCGACTCTAACTATGGCTACACCTTC
TRBV3-1/TRBV3-2	.	TRBD1	TRBJ1-1	14	CASSDRGTGTEAFF	TGTGCCAGCAGCGACAGGGGAACGGGGACTGAAGCTTTCTTT
TRBV14	once	.	TRBJ2-3	16	CASSQVTGQSTDTQYF	TGTGCCAGCAGCCAAGTCACAGGCCAAAGCACAGATACGCAGTATTTT
TRBV4-1	.	TRBD2	TRBJ2-3	16	CASSQERGDSRDTQYF	TGCGCCAGCAGCCAGGAACGGGGGGACTCCAGGGATACGCAGTATTTT
TRBV5-1	.	.	TRBJ2-2	12	CASSLIRGELFF	TGCGCCAGCAGCTTGATACGCGGGGAGCTGTTTTTT
TRBV12-5	.	.	TRBJ1-6	15	CASGLVRGKVSPLHF	TGTGCTAGTGGTTTGGTACGGGGGAAGGTTTCACCCCTCCACTTT
TRBV15	.	.	TRBJ2-1	12	CATSRGAGEQFF	TGTGCCACTAGCAGAGGGGCGGGGGAGCAGTTCTTC
TRBV24-1	few	.	TRBJ2-3	16	CATSDLYKGDTDTQYF	TGTGCCACCAGTGATTTATACAAGGGGGACACAGATACGCAGTATTTT
TRBV30	.	.	TRBJ1-1	13	CAWTGQLNTEAFF	TGTGCCTGGACTGGACAGCTAAACACTGAAGCTTTCTTT
TRBV9	once	.	TRBJ1-3	12	CASSDLVDTIYF	TGTGCCAGCAGCGACCTCGTGGACACCATATATTTT
TRBV5-8	.	.	TRBJ1-2	14	CASSLEGGNYGYTF	TGTGCCAGCAGCTTGGAGGGTGGTAACTATGGCTACACCTTC
TRBV24-1	.	TRBD1	TRBJ1-1	15	CATTEERTGNTEAFF	TGTGCCACCACCGAAGAAAGGACAGGGAACACTGAAGCTTTCTTT
TRBV7-3	.	.	TRBJ1-1	13	CASSLSMNTEAFF	TGTGCCAGCAGCTTATCAATGAACACTGAAGCTTTCTTT
TRBV7-2	.	.	TRBJ1-6	19	CASSSRLSRVSSYNSPLHF	TGTGCCAGCAGTTCAAGGCTTTCTCGGGTCAGCTCCTATAATTCACCCCTCCACTTT
TRBV7-9	.	TRBD2	TRBJ2-5	18	CASSPWRAGTSGEETQYF	TGTGCCAGCAGCCCCTGGAGGGCCGGGACTAGCGGGGAAGAGACCCAGTACTTC
TRBV20-1	.	.	TRBJ1-1	11	CRASQGTEAFF	TGCAGGGCTTCGCAGGGAACTGAAGCTTTCTTT
TRBV30	once	.	TRBJ1-5	17	CAWSVPVPPFSNQPQHF	TGTGCCTGGAGTGTACCCGTCCCTCCTTTTAGCAATCAGCCCCAGCATTTT
TRBV6-6	.	.	TRBJ1-6	15	CASTEEPYSNSPLHF	TGTGCCAGCACCGAAGAGCCGTATAGCAATTCACCCCTCCACTTT
TRBV11-3	.	.	TRBJ2-3	13	CASSLTYGDTQYF	TGTGCCAGCAGCCTGACTTATGGGGATACGCAGTATTTT
TRBV5-1	.	.	TRBJ2-7	15	CASSLGQGSAYEQYF	TGCGCCAGCAGCTTGGGGCAGGGGTCGGCCTACGAGCAGTACTTC
TRBV10-3	once	.	TRBJ2-1	14	CAISGPEQGNEQFF	TGTGCCATCAGCGGTCCTGAACAGGGTAATGAGCAGTTCTTC
TRBV30	.	.	TRBJ1-5	13	CAWSPRDYQPQHF	TGTGCCTGGAGCCCACGAGACTATCAGCCCCAGCATTTT
TRBV24-1	.	.	TRBJ1-5	16	CATSSSGGGGNQPQHF	TGTGCCACCAGCTCCTCCGGAGGAGGCGGCAATCAGCCCCAGCATTTT
TRBV7-2	once	.	TRBJ1-2	14	CASSNTGSRYGYTF	TGTGCCAGCAGCAATACAGGGTCTCGCTATGGCTACACCTTC
TRBV19	.	.	TRBJ1-2	16	CASSTTPGEGNYGYTF	TGTGCCAGTAGTACCACCCCAGGGGAAGGTAACTATGGCTACACCTTC
TRBV20-1	.	.	TRBJ1-1	11	CSARRSTEAFF	TGCAGTGCTAGACGTTCCACTGAAGCTTTCTTT
TRBV7-2	.	TRBD1	TRBJ2-7	16	CASSFASGQSSYEQYF	TGTGCCAGCAGCTTCGCATCGGGACAGTCCTCCTACGAGCAGTACTTC
TRBV5-1	.	.	TRBJ2-3	13	CASSPVVRDTQYF	TGCGCCAGCAGCCCGGTGGTGAGAGATACGCAGTATTTT
TRBV19	.	.	TRBJ1-1	13	CASMDTRNTEAFF	TGTGCCAGTATGGACACAAGGAACACTGAAGCTTTCTTT
TRBV11-2	.	TRBD2	TRBJ2-3	18	CASRYGLAGIKSTDTQYF	TGTGCCAGCAGATACGGACTAGCGGGGATAAAGAGCACAGATACGCAGTATTTT
TRBV11-3	.	.	TRBJ2-5	13	CASSLRVLETQYF	TGTGCCAGCAGCTTGAGGGTCTTAGAGACCCAGTACTTC
TRBV30	.	.	TRBJ2-1	13	CAWRGSQNNEQFF	TGTGCCTGGAGGGGATCGCAGAACAATGAGCAGTTCTTC
TRBV29-1	.	TRBD1	TRBJ2-7	15	CSVDGVSGQTYEQYF	TGCAGCGTTGACGGGGTCTCGGGACAGACCTACGAGCAGTACTTC
TRBV10-1	.	TRBD1	TRBJ2-5	15	CASSAGTAYQETQYF	TGCGCCAGCAGCGCCGGGACAGCGTACCAAGAGACCCAGTACTTC
TRBV9	.	.	TRBJ1-4	15	CASSAGGATNEKLFF	TGTGCCAGCAGCGCTGGGGGAGCAACTAATGAAAAACTGTTTTTT
TRBV5-1	.	.	TRBJ1-1	17	CASSPALRGKGYTEAFF	TGCGCCAGCAGCCCAGCTCTGAGGGGGAAGGGGTACACTGAAGCTTTCTTT